Described below is a single TCR beta chain sequence and its context. Repertoires were generated with immunoSEQ multiplex PCR, while TCRdb's copy carries only in-frame clones and drops some. The sample lists approximately 210,000 clones, 92% seen once, with 0.95% to 1.5% in the top ten. This sample was included in a study of blood T cell repertoires in COVID-19. Study at large: PBMCs, B-cell-depleted T cells, or T cells provided the cDNA or gDNA that made up the material.

The specimen sequenced was peripheral blood. This clonotype was sampled from a man aged 25-45 years with acute or convalescent COVID-19.

CDR3 sequence (DNA): TGTGCCAGCAGTCGACAGGGCACAGATACGCAGTATTTT. Its translation is CASSRQGTDTQYF. The V call is TRBV6-4, the J call TRBJ2-3; possibly TRBD1 for D (6 bases). CDR3 size: 13 residues. Trimming left V 5 bases short and J 1 base short, with 7 bases between. CDR1 is MRHNA and CDR2 is SNTAGT in the germline V gene.